One and the same sample provided the 24 T cell receptor beta chains below, sequenced in a study of T-cell reconstitution after alpha-beta-depleted transplantation in children. Researchers prepared the TCRbeta library using unique molecular identifiers, the study reports. TCRdb redid the calling of the PCR reads with MiXCR, one entry per CDR3 protein. This table holds over 150,000 distinct CDR3 sequences, approximately 7% found once. The starting material was PBMCs from the stem cell graft donor, obtained from the stem cell graft. The source is a human donor who donated a stem cell graft to a child with Wiskott-Aldrich syndrome.

This clonotype has ten or more counts. This chain joins TRBV5-1 and TRBJ2-5, with D perhaps matching TRBD2 (5 bases). Trimming stripped 6 bases from V and 4 bases from J, with 13 bases between. CDR3 length: 13 amino acids. Germline CDR1 and CDR2: SGHRS and YFSETQ. The chain's CDR3 is CASNPAVGETQYF. CDR3 coding DNA: TGCGCCAGCAACCCAGCGGTAGGAGAGACCCAGTACTTC.

This clonotype occurred many times. The chain employs TRBV10-2 and TRBJ1-1; 8 bases map to TRBD1. The CDR3 is 14 amino acids. Germline CDR1 is WSHSY and CDR2 is SAAADI. V lost 6 bases and J lost 0; bases outside the gene matches: 3. CDR3 sequence reads: CASRRTGMNTEAFF. The CDR3 DNA reads as TGCGCCAGCAGGCGGACAGGGATGAACACTGAAGCTTTCTTT.

This clonotype showed up many times. V usage is TRBV18 and J usage is TRBJ1-5; TRBD1 aligns across 7 bases. With V trimmed by 8 bases and J by 3 bases, 10 bases remained unmatched. There are 15 residues in the CDR3. CDR1 KGHSH and CDR2 LQKENI come from the germline V gene. CDR3 nucleotides: TGTGCCAGCGCCACAGGGGTAGGAAACAATCAGCCCCAGCATTTT. Protein product: CASATGVGNNQPQHF.

This clonotype was counted at least ten times. The V gene is TRBV7-2, the J gene TRBJ2-3; D not certain. The CDR3 length is 14 residues. The germline V and J ends were trimmed by 7 bases and 2 bases, with 13 bases remaining between them. Per the germline V gene, CDR1 is SGHTA and CDR2 is FQGNSA. The CDR3 loop reads CASIQRLYTDTQYF. In DNA, the CDR3 is TGTGCCAGCATCCAACGGTTATACACAGATACGCAGTATTTT.

This clonotype was recorded at least ten times. The gene calls are TRBV6-6 and TRBJ1-5, with no clear D. Germline V gene data show CDR1 as MNHNY and CDR2 as SVGAGI (reference sequence). There are 11 residues in the CDR3. V gave up 4 bases and J gave up 9 bases, with 7 bases separating them. The CDR3: CASSSPGPQHF. The CDR3 DNA follows: TGTGCCAGCAGTTCCCCCGGGCCCCAGCATTTT.

This clonotype was seen at least ten times. This chain connects TRBV20-1 to TRBJ1-3; D gene uncertain. This CDR3 is 14 amino acids long. The ends were cut back, 0 bases at V and 4 bases at J, with 10 bases in the middle. Germline V lookup: CDR1 DFQATT, CDR2 SNEGSKA (reference sequence). CDR3 sequence: CSARELGMGNTIYF. DNA for the CDR3: TGCAGTGCTAGAGAATTGGGGATGGGAAACACCATATATTTT.

This clonotype has a handful of counts. The chain couples TRBV7-2 to TRBJ1-1; D might be TRBD1 (6 bases). CDR1 is SGHTA and CDR2 is FQGNSA in the germline V gene. V lost 1 base, J lost 5 bases, and 14 bases lay in between. The CDR3 is made up of 15 amino acids. This CDR3 reads CASSLVGGLKTEAFF. The CDR3 coding sequence is TGTGCCAGCAGCTTAGTTGGGGGGCTTAAGACTGAAGCTTTCTTT.

The V call is TRBV5-1, the J call TRBJ2-7, with D hard to call. This CDR3 spans 15 amino acids. Germline-derived CDR1 and CDR2 are SGHRS and YFSETQ. V lost 0 bases and J 2 bases, leaving 12 bases between the germline ends. The CDR3 loop reads CASSLVAGSTYEQYF. CDR3 in DNA: TGCGCCAGCAGCTTGGTAGCCGGGTCCACCTACGAGCAGTACTTC.

This clonotype was found many times. The J gene is TRBJ1-1, the V gene TRBV29-1; D is uncertain. CDR1 is SQVTM, CDR2 ANQGSEA, per germline. V shed 4 bases and J shed 7 bases, with 13 bases lying between them. This CDR3 has 12 residues. The chain's CDR3 is CSVGARANEAFF. CDR3 DNA: TGCAGCGTTGGAGCGAGGGCGAATGAAGCTTTCTTT.

This clonotype was seen many times. The genes are TRBV6-1 and TRBJ1-5, with D perhaps matching TRBD1 (6 bases). Germline V lookup: CDR1 MNHNS, CDR2 SASEGT. Trimming stripped 1 base from V and 1 base from J, with 17 bases between. This CDR3 spans 18 amino acids. CDR3 nucleotide sequence: TGTGCCAGCAGTGAAGAAGGGCAGGGGTTTTCGAGCAATCAGCCCCAGCATTTT. It encodes CASSEEGQGFSSNQPQHF.

This chain joins TRBV7-9 and TRBJ1-1; no clear D. The CDR3 covers 13 residues. CDR1 SEHNR and CDR2 FQNEAQ come from the germline V gene (reference sequence). V lost 3 bases and J 8 bases, leaving 13 bases between the germline ends. CDR3 DNA sequence: TGTGCCAGCAGCTTCCAAGCACCCCAGGAAGCTTTCTTT. Amino acid sequence: CASSFQAPQEAFF.

The chain uses TRBV12-3 or TRBV12-4 and TRBJ1-1, with no clear D. Between the trimmed V and J ends, which lost 6 bases and 8 bases, there was a span of 19 bases. The CDR3 totals 14 residues. The CDR3: CASSPVRSYREAFF. For the CDR3, the DNA is TGTGCCAGCAGCCCTGTGCGGAGCTACCGAGAAGCTTTCTTT.

The chain is built from TRBV18 and TRBJ2-7; 7 bases match TRBD1. V shed 2 bases, J shed 6 bases, and the junction held 4 bases outside the gene matches. CDR1 KGHSH and CDR2 LQKENI come from the germline V gene. This CDR3 region has 13 residues. The CDR3 DNA reads as TGTGCCAGCTCACCAAGCGACAGGGCCGAGCAGTACTTC. Protein product: CASSPSDRAEQYF. Full variable domain (outside the CDR3, taken from reference TRBV18 and TRBJ2-7): NAGVMQNPRHLVRRRGQEARLRCSPMKGHSHVYWYRQLPEEGLKFMVYLQKENIIDESGMPKERFSAEFPKEGPSILRIQQVVRGDSAAYFCASSPSDRAEQYFGPGTRLTVT.

This clonotype appeared many times. The CDR3 loop is CASSRFLSLAGYYEQYF. CDR3 nucleotide sequence: TGTGCCAGCAGCCGATTTCTGAGTCTAGCGGGATATTACGAGCAGTACTTC. The V call is TRBV5-6, the J call TRBJ2-7, with 9 bases lining up with TRBD2. With 4 bases clipped from V and 4 bases from J, the junction kept 15 bases outside the gene matches. CDR3 length equals 17 residues. The germline CDR1 and CDR2 sequences are SGHDT and YYEEEE.

The V call is TRBV5-1, the J call TRBJ2-3, with D uncertain. V lost 1 base, J lost 3 bases, and 12 bases lay in between. The CDR3 length is 15 residues. CDR1 SGHRS and CDR2 YFSETQ come from the germline V gene. The CDR3 loop reads CASSLRSMGTDTQYF. CDR3 in DNA: TGCGCCAGCAGCTTGCGAAGTATGGGGACAGATACGCAGTATTTT.

This clonotype was seen repeatedly, ten times or more. The chain combines TRBV24-1 with TRBJ2-7; no firm D call. V was pared by 3 bases and J by 4 bases, with 15 bases between. The V gene's germline CDR1 is KGHDR and CDR2 SFDVKD. The CDR3 contains 15 residues. Here the CDR3 DNA reads TGTGCCACCAGTGATCCCCTCAATGGGCCTTACGAGCAGTACTTC. Translating gives CATSDPLNGPYEQYF.

The sample holds a few counts of this clonotype. This chain joins TRBV7-2 and TRBJ1-2; D might be TRBD1 (5 bases). This CDR3 has 15 residues. The V end was cut by 1 base, the J end by 2 bases, with 11 bases between. Germline CDR1 and CDR2: SGHTA and FQGNSA. The CDR3 DNA reads TGTGCCAGCAGCTTAGGGTACCGGACAAACTATGGCTACACCTTC. Its protein is CASSLGYRTNYGYTF.

The sample holds many counts of this clonotype. V gene TRBV5-1 combines with J gene TRBJ1-1; D not certain. V was cut by 0 bases and J by 2 bases, with 14 bases left in between. Germline CDR1 is SGHRS and CDR2 is YFSETQ. The CDR3 extends over 16 amino acids. The CDR3 here is CASSLEQPSLNTEAFF. CDR3 coding DNA: TGCGCCAGCAGCTTGGAACAGCCTTCGCTAAACACTGAAGCTTTCTTT.

There are many counts of this clonotype. The CDR3 DNA is TGCAGTGCGGCAGTACCGGGACACAGGACCTACGAGCAGTACTTC. Translating gives CSAAVPGHRTYEQYF. The chain links TRBV20-1 to TRBJ2-7; TRBD1 might be the D (6 bases). This CDR3 is built from 15 residues. CDR1 DFQATT and CDR2 SNEGSKA come from the germline V gene (reference sequence). Deletions cut 6 bases from V and 2 bases from J, with 20 bases between.

This clonotype was picked up many times. The chain joins TRBV5-1 to TRBJ2-5, with 10 bases matching TRBD1. This CDR3 is 15 amino acids long. Per germline, CDR1 SGHRS and CDR2 YFSETQ. The junction had 4 bases not matched to a gene; V was cut back by 0 bases and J by 5 bases. The CDR3 DNA reads as TGCGCCAGCAGCTTGGAGACAGGGGGCCCCGAGACCCAGTACTTC. It encodes CASSLETGGPETQYF. Complete variable domain (other parts from reference TRBV5-1 and TRBJ2-5): KAGVTQTPRYLIKTRGQQVTLSCSPISGHRSVSWYQQTPGQGLQFLFEYFSETQRNKGNFPGRFSGRQFSNSRSEMNVSTLELGDSALYLCASSLETGGPETQYFGPGTRLLVL.

This clonotype was counted a few times. One end of the junction varies from germline; a read error may be responsible. The chain employs TRBV20-1 and TRBJ1-4; weak D call: TRBD1 (6 bases). The germline V gene has CDR1 DFQATT and CDR2 SNEGSKA (reference sequence). The CDR3 runs to 14 residues. The CDR3 region has the DNA TGCAGTGCAAGAGGGGGGTGGGTTAATGAAAAACTGTTTTTT. This translates into CSARGGWVNEKLFF.

This chain joins TRBV3-1 and TRBJ2-4, with 9 bases lining up with TRBD1. The CDR3 runs 16 residues. Germline V CDR1 and CDR2: LGHDT, YNNKEL (reference sequence). V gave up 5 bases and J gave up 1 base; unmatched junction bases: 6. The CDR3 loop reads CASSSRTGVAKNIQYF. The CDR3 DNA reads TGTGCCAGCAGCTCCCGGACAGGGGTTGCCAAAAACATTCAGTACTTC.

This clonotype was detected many times. The chain joins TRBV5-1 to TRBJ1-6; tentatively, D is TRBD1 (5 bases). Germline V gives CDR1 SGHRS, CDR2 YFSETQ. This CDR3 is built from 14 residues. V gave up 5 bases and J gave up 7 bases, with 13 bases separating them. This CDR3 reads CASREGGGNSPLHF. Written as DNA, the CDR3 is TGCGCCAGCAGAGAGGGCGGGGGGAATTCACCCCTCCACTTT. The full variable domain, completed using reference TRBV5-1 and TRBJ1-6, is KAGVTQTPRYLIKTRGQQVTLSCSPISGHRSVSWYQQTPGQGLQFLFEYFSETQRNKGNFPGRFSGRQFSNSRSEMNVSTLELGDSALYLCASREGGGNSPLHFGNGTRLTVT.

This clonotype was observed at least ten times. This sequence joins TRBV5-4 and TRBJ1-1; D is undetermined. Germline-derived CDR1 and CDR2 are SGHNT and YYREEE (reference sequence). This CDR3 contains 14 residues. V lost 0 bases, J lost 1 base, and 7 bases lay in between. CDR3 loop: CASSLVSGNTEAFF. DNA for the CDR3: TGTGCCAGCAGCTTGGTATCCGGGAACACTGAAGCTTTCTTT. The variable domain in full, with the rest retrieved from reference TRBV5-4 and TRBJ1-1, is ETGVTQSPTHLIKTRGQQVTLRCSSQSGHNTVSWYQQALGQGPQFIFQYYREEENGRGNFPPRFSGLQFPNYSSELNVNALELDDSALYLCASSLVSGNTEAFFGQGTRLTVV.